The 26 T cell receptor beta chains below come from one sample, sequenced in a study of cytomegalovirus exposure and HLA in healthy donors. It was with 60 Vbeta and 13 Jbeta primers that the PCR ran. Assay used: immunoSEQ multiplex PCR; TCRdb lists only in-frame clones, some missing. The data hold 110,000 or so clones, with 73% observed a single time. Sequenced sample: PBMCs. The receptor source for this set is a man in his forties in good health and CMV-seronegative.

The V and J genes are TRBV5-8 and TRBJ2-7; 9 bases align to TRBD1. Trimming cost V 4 bases and J 1 base; bases outside gene matches: 9. The length of the CDR3 is 16 residues. Germline lookup yields CDR1 SGHTS and CDR2 YDEGEE. CDR3 in DNA: TGTGCCAGCAGCATTACAGGGGGCAGTAGTTCCTACGAGCAGTACTTC. Translated, it gives CASSITGGSSSYEQYF.

The rearrangement uses TRBV28 and TRBJ2-1; possible D gene TRBD2, 7 bases. Trimming took 4 bases from V and 6 from J, leaving 16 bases between them. CDR1 is MDHEN, CDR2 SYDVKM, per germline. The CDR3 has 15 residues. This CDR3 reads CASSSWGGAGNEQFF. CDR3 nucleotide sequence: TGTGCCAGCAGTTCGTGGGGGGGGGCGGGCAATGAGCAGTTCTTC. The full variable domain, rest sourced from reference TRBV28 and TRBJ2-1, is DVKVTQSSRYLVKRTGEKVFLECVQDMDHENMFWYRQDPGLGLRLIYFSYDVKMKEKGDIPEGYSVSREKKERFSLILESASTNQTSMYLCASSSWGGAGNEQFFGPGTRLTVL.

The J gene is TRBJ2-5, the V gene TRBV6-5, with 9 bases fitting TRBD2. Germline CDR1 MNHEY, CDR2 SVGAGI. This CDR3 contains 14 residues. The ends lost 2 bases at V and 6 bases at J; junction bases unmatched: 4. CDR3 nucleotide sequence: TGTGCCAGCAGTTACCAGGGACTAGCACAGACCCAGTACTTC. Translated, it gives CASSYQGLAQTQYF.

As regards this clone: One end of the junction fails to match germline, which may point to a read error. V usage is TRBV7-7 and J usage is TRBJ2-7, with 7 bases matching TRBD2. CDR3 size: 15 residues. Germline V CDR1 and CDR2: SSHAT, FNYEAQ (reference sequence). The CDR3 here is CASSPTTSRGDEQYF. The DNA of the CDR3 is TGTGCTAGCAGCCCTACGACTAGCCGAGGGGACGAGCAGTACTTC.

This clone was detected once. This chain links TRBV4-2 with TRBJ1-1; tentative D call: TRBD1 (5 bases). The germline CDR1 and CDR2 sequences are LGHNA and YNFKEQ. The CDR3 is 16 amino acids. The V gene lost 0 bases and the J gene lost 0 bases, with 11 bases spanning the gap. CDR3: CASSQEAGALNTEAFF. CDR3 DNA: TGTGCCAGCAGCCAAGAGGCTGGGGCGCTGAACACTGAAGCTTTCTTT.

Remarks on this clone: The sample carries other DNA sequences with the same CDR3. The CDR3 coding sequence is TGTGCCAGCAGCGGGGATATGAGCCCCCAAGAGACCCAGTACTTC. It codes for CASSGDMSPQETQYF. The chain joins TRBV2 to TRBJ2-5, with D perhaps matching TRBD2 (5 bases). V lost 6 bases and J lost 1, with 15 bases in between. The length of the CDR3 is 15 residues. Germline V gene data show CDR1 as SNHLY and CDR2 as FYNNEI.

This rearrangement joins TRBV7-8 to TRBJ2-3, with a possible D match to TRBD1 (5 bases). Germline values: CDR1 SGHVS, CDR2 FQNEAQ. The V gene lost 1 base and the J gene lost 4 bases, with 9 bases spanning the gap. The CDR3 is made up of 14 amino acids. The CDR3 bases are TGTGCCAGCAGCTTAGGGACACATTCAGATACGCAGTATTTT. This codes for CASSLGTHSDTQYF.

The J gene is TRBJ1-4, the V gene TRBV7-9, with D perhaps TRBD1 (5 bases). This CDR3 is built from 15 residues. The V end lost 4 bases, the J end lost 8 bases, and 17 bases lay between the germline ends. Germline values: CDR1 SEHNR, CDR2 FQNEAQ (reference sequence). The CDR3 nucleotides are TGTGCCAGCAGCTCCCTGGGAGGGGAGGGGGAAAAACTGTTTTTT. Residues: CASSSLGGEGEKLFF.

The chain employs TRBV7-8 and TRBJ1-4; no clear D. V was trimmed by 6 bases and J by 5 bases, leaving 16 bases between them. Looked up from germline, CDR1 is SGHVS and CDR2 is FQNEAQ. The CDR3 runs to 15 residues. The CDR3 region is CASSSDRSGNEKLFF. For the CDR3, the DNA is TGTGCCAGCAGTTCTGACCGCTCCGGGAATGAAAAACTGTTTTTT.

The rearrangement links TRBV27 to TRBJ2-3; possibly TRBD2 for D (6 bases). V was cut by 10 bases and J by 1 base, with 9 bases left in between. Germline V gene sequence: CDR1 MNHEY, CDR2 SMNVEV (reference sequence). The CDR3 sequence is 12 residues long. Written as DNA, the CDR3 is TGTGCCATTGGGGAGGGCACAGATACGCAGTATTTT. This codes for CAIGEGTDTQYF.

CDR3 in DNA: TGCGCCAGCAGCCTAGACAGGGGCGGCACTGAAGCTTTCTTT. Translating gives CASSLDRGGTEAFF. The chain carries TRBV4-3 and TRBJ1-1; 8 bases match TRBD1. The V gene end was trimmed by 4 bases and the J gene end by 4 bases; junction bases not matched to a gene: 5. The CDR3 has 14 amino acids. The V gene's germline CDR1 is LGHNA and CDR2 YSLEER.

The CDR3: CASSLRTGAQSPLHF. CDR3 nucleotides: TGTGCCAGCAGTTTGCGGACAGGGGCGCAGTCACCCCTCCACTTT. The chain uses TRBV2 and TRBJ1-6; 9 nucleotides agree with TRBD1. In germline, CDR1 is SNHLY, CDR2 FYNNEI. CDR3 length: 15 residues. Trimming took 5 bases from V and 10 from J; bases not matched to a gene: 9.

V is TRBV15 and J is TRBJ1-3, with D maybe TRBD1 (6 bases). Trimming stripped 8 bases from V and 0 bases from J, with 11 bases between. Germline loops: CDR1 LNHNV, CDR2 YYDKDF (reference sequence). The CDR3 contains 14 residues. The CDR3 is CATEDSISGNTIYF. CDR3 DNA: TGTGCCACCGAGGACAGCATCTCTGGAAACACCATATATTTT.

The chain uses TRBV4-1 and TRBJ1-1; weak D call: TRBD1 (6 bases). The germline CDR1 and CDR2 sequences are MGHRA and YSYEKL. The CDR3 totals 18 residues. V was pared by 0 bases and J by 0 bases, with 17 bases between. CDR3 sequence reads: CASSQDGVWTAMNTEAFF. CDR3 in DNA: TGCGCCAGCAGCCAAGATGGTGTCTGGACAGCCATGAACACTGAAGCTTTCTTT.

CDR3 nucleotides: TGCGCCAGCAGTCAATTTCAGAAGGGCAGGGATAAACATAATTCACCCCTCCACTTT. The encoded protein is CASSQFQKGRDKHNSPLHF. The V call is TRBV23-1, the J call TRBJ1-6; a possible D gene is TRBD1 (5 bases). TRBV23-1 has ORF status, its function being uncertain. V lost 1 base and J 5 bases, leaving 21 bases between the germline ends. This CDR3 comprises 19 residues.

This clone came up a few times. The chain employs TRBV4-1 and TRBJ1-5; 7 bases line up with TRBD1. Germline lookup yields CDR1 MGHRA and CDR2 YSYEKL. V was clipped by 0 bases and J by 3 bases; unmatched bases: 8. CDR3 size: 17 residues. CDR3 sequence: CASSQDSRGQNNQPQHF. The CDR3 nucleotides read TGCGCCAGCAGCCAAGATTCTAGGGGGCAGAACAATCAGCCCCAGCATTTT.

The CDR3 protein is CAISDGGSYEQYF. DNA for the CDR3: TGTGCCATCAGTGACGGCGGCTCCTACGAGCAGTACTTC. The J gene is TRBJ2-7, the V gene TRBV10-3, with D unresolved. The CDR3 loop spans 13 amino acids. Germline loops: CDR1 ENHRY, CDR2 SYGVKD. Trimming shortened V by 3 bases and J by 0 bases, and 6 bases separated the two germline ends.

This clone was detected only a few times. V usage is TRBV4-2 and J usage is TRBJ1-5, with a weak D call TRBD1 (5 bases). Per the germline V gene, CDR1 is LGHNA and CDR2 is YNFKEQ. The V gene lost 4 bases and the J gene lost 4 bases, with 14 bases spanning the gap. CDR3 length equals 15 residues. CDR3 DNA sequence: TGTGCCAGCAGCCGGGAAATGGACACTAATCAGCCCCAGCATTTT. This encodes CASSREMDTNQPQHF.

The chain links TRBV18 to TRBJ1-1; D is possibly TRBD1 (5 bases). The CDR3 has 15 residues. Germline loops: CDR1 KGHSH, CDR2 LQKENI. Deletions cut 0 bases from V and 1 base from J, with 9 bases between. This CDR3 is CASSPPPGQNTEAFF. DNA for the CDR3: TGTGCCAGCTCACCACCGCCAGGGCAGAACACTGAAGCTTTCTTT.

This rearrangement joins TRBV18 to TRBJ2-7; 7 bases align to TRBD1. The CDR3 runs to 13 residues. V dropped 3 bases and J dropped 4; count of bases not matched to a gene: 3. Germline lookup yields CDR1 KGHSH and CDR2 LQKENI. CDR3 in DNA: TGTGCCAGCTCACCCGACAGGGCGTACGAGCAGTACTTC. Protein: CASSPDRAYEQYF.

This clone was counted once. The CDR3 loop reads CASSFERGVNYGYTF. CDR3 bases: TGCGCCAGCAGCTTTGAGCGGGGGGTAAACTATGGCTACACCTTC. The V gene is TRBV5-1, the J gene TRBJ1-2; possible D gene TRBD1, 5 bases. Germline CDR1 is SGHRS and CDR2 is YFSETQ. This CDR3 comprises 15 residues. V gave up 2 bases and J gave up 2 bases, with 13 bases separating them.

The chain joins TRBV12-2 to TRBJ2-6; no check of the table's D call, TRBD2, against the DNA was made. TRBV12-2 is classified as a pseudogene. CDR3 length equals 19 residues. For the CDR3, the DNA is TGTGCAAGTCGCTTAGTGGGTAGGAGGGTGAATTCTGGGGCCAACGTCCTGACTTTC. Residues: CASRLVGRRVNSGANVLTF.

The chain recombines TRBV6-5 with TRBJ1-5, with no clear D. The CDR3 covers 15 residues. Germline loops: CDR1 MNHEY, CDR2 SVGAGI. V lost 8 bases to trimming and J lost 4 bases, with 18 bases between them. CDR3 residues: CASGQSPGGNQPQHF. The CDR3, as DNA: TGTGCCAGCGGGCAGTCACCGGGAGGGAATCAGCCCCAGCATTTT.

This chain's CDR3 is CASSSTSGGPQETQYF. The CDR3 DNA is TGTGCCAGCAGCTCTACCAGCGGGGGGCCCCAAGAGACCCAGTACTTC. The chain uses TRBV11-2 and TRBJ2-5; 9 nucleotides line up with TRBD2. The CDR3 contains 16 residues. V trimming: 4 bases; J trimming: 1 base; junction bases outside the gene matches: 7. Germline V gives CDR1 SGHAT, CDR2 FQNNGV.

This chain connects TRBV27 to TRBJ2-3; TRBD2 matches 12 bases. The CDR3 runs 16 residues. The germline CDR1 and CDR2 sequences are MNHEY and SMNVEV (reference sequence). Trimming cost V 2 bases and J 3 bases; bases outside gene matches: 3. The chain's CDR3 is CASSLITSGGTDTQYF. The CDR3 DNA is TGTGCCAGCAGTTTAATAACTAGCGGGGGGACAGATACGCAGTATTTT.

This clone has just one count. The CDR3 DNA follows: TGTGCCAGCAGTTCTGGACTAGTGTTCAATGAGCAGTTCTTC. Translated, it gives CASSSGLVFNEQFF. The rearrangement joins TRBV6-6 to TRBJ2-1; 7 nucleotides align to TRBD2. Germline values: CDR1 MNHNY, CDR2 SVGAGI (reference sequence). The CDR3 covers 14 residues. With V trimmed by 4 bases and J by 6 bases, 6 bases remained unmatched.